These T cell receptor beta chains were read from a single sample in a study of cytomegalovirus exposure and HLA in healthy donors. Measured with immunoSEQ multiplex PCR; TCRdb has only the in-frame clones, and not every one. The sample holds around 58,000 clones; around four fifths are singletons and the top ten take approximately 5.4%. Specimen: PBMCs. Source of these receptors: a male donor in good health and CMV-seropositive. CDR3s include the opening cysteine and the closing phenylalanine or tryptophan. The D gene is left open where the match is weak. Size tells how often a clone was seen (once, few, many) or the class of an expanded clone, and some rows leave it out.

size | D | J | V | CDR3 | DNA
NA | NA | TRBJ1-1 | TRBV4-3 | CASSQAAGTEAFF | TGCGCCAGCAGCCAAGCAGCGGGGACTGAAGCTTTCTTT
NA | TRBD1 | TRBJ2-3 | TRBV7-3 | CASSPRTGDQDTQYF | TGTGCCAGCAGCCCACGGACAGGGGATCAAGATACGCAGTATTTT
NA | NA | TRBJ2-2 | TRBV9 | CASSVAGPGTGELFF | TGTGCCAGCAGCGTAGCTGGGCCTGGGACCGGGGAGCTGTTTTTT
few | TRBD2 | TRBJ2-1 | TRBV18 | CASSPGLALQNEQFF | TGTGCCAGCTCACCGGGACTAGCATTACAGAATGAGCAGTTCTTC
NA | NA | TRBJ1-1 | TRBV29-1 | CSVSGVSNTEAFF | TGCAGCGTTTCAGGCGTTTCGAACACTGAAGCTTTCTTT
NA | TRBD1 | TRBJ1-2 | TRBV18 | CASSSKGQGFYGYTF | TGTGCCAGCTCATCTAAAGGACAGGGGTTCTATGGCTACACCTTC
NA | NA | TRBJ1-1 | TRBV11-2 | CASSPGPSPGGF | TGTGCCAGCAGCCCGGGTCCCAGTCCGGGGGGGTTT
few | NA | TRBJ2-3 | TRBV6-1 | CASSETGPGANTQYF | TGTGCCAGCAGTGAGACAGGTCCAGGGGCGAATACGCAGTATTTT
NA | NA | TRBJ1-1 | TRBV5-1 | CASSAGATEAFF | TGCGCCAGCAGTGCAGGGGCAACTGAAGCTTTCTTT
once | NA | TRBJ2-2 | TRBV5-1 | CASRTARTFLTGELFF | TGCGCCAGTAGGACAGCCCGTACATTTCTCACCGGGGAGCTGTTTTTT
NA | TRBD1 | TRBJ2-7 | TRBV15 | CATSSQQGYSYEQYF | TGTGCCACCAGCAGCCAACAGGGGTACTCCTACGAGCAGTACTTC
NA | NA | TRBJ1-4 | TRBV29-1 | CSVEGNGTRNEKLFF | TGCAGCGTTGAGGGTAATGGGACACGTAATGAAAAACTGTTTTTT
NA | TRBD1 | TRBJ2-5 | TRBV5-1 | CASSLETGKVYF | TGCGCCAGCAGCTTGGAGACAGGGAAGGTGTACTTC
NA | TRBD1 | TRBJ1-4 | TRBV4-3 | CASSQEGQGAEKLFF | TGCGCCAGCAGCCAAGAGGGACAGGGGGCGGAAAAACTGTTTTTT
NA | NA | TRBJ2-3 | TRBV5-1 | CASSWRGGIGSTDTQYF | TGCGCCAGCTCCTGGAGGGGGGGAATAGGCAGCACAGATACGCAGTATTTT
NA | NA | TRBJ2-2 | TRBV5-4 | CASSRGAGDTGELFF | TGTGCCAGCAGCCGGGGAGCCGGGGACACCGGGGAGCTGTTTTTT
NA | NA | TRBJ1-2 | TRBV27 | CASAVWRYYGYTF | TGTGCCAGCGCAGTATGGAGGTACTATGGCTACACCTTC
NA | TRBD1 | TRBJ2-7 | TRBV7-9 | CASSFGTGYEQYF | TGTGCCAGCAGCTTCGGGACAGGGTACGAGCAGTACTTC
NA | TRBD2 | TRBJ2-7 | TRBV4-1 | CASSPGPSGGYEQYF | TGCGCCAGCAGCCCGGGGCCTAGCGGGGGGTACGAGCAGTACTTC
NA | TRBD1 | TRBJ1-6 | TRBV11-2 | CASSGQGSGNSPLHF | TGTGCCAGCAGCGGACAGGGCTCGGGGAATTCACCCCTCCACTTT
NA | TRBD2 | TRBJ2-5 | TRBV5-4 | CASSIQRGAGQETQYF | TGTGCCAGCAGCATTCAGCGGGGGGCTGGGCAAGAGACCCAGTACTTC
few | NA | TRBJ2-1 | TRBV5-1 | CASSYGLAHEQFF | TGCGCCAGCAGCTATGGGCTAGCCCATGAGCAGTTCTTC